One sample yielded the 3 T cell receptor beta chains listed below, sequenced in a study of blood T cell repertoires in COVID-19. Using immunoSEQ multiplex PCR, the repertoire was profiled, and TCRdb retains in-frame clones only, with some absent. This sample has approximately 200,000 clones, with about 81% found just once. Sequencing was performed on peripheral blood. These receptors were taken from a woman older than 75 with COVID-19, enrolled during active disease.

The chain uses TRBV4-3 and TRBJ2-3, with TRBD2 matching over 10 bases. Germline CDR1 and CDR2: LGHNA and YSLEER. V dropped 4 bases and J dropped 4; count of bases not matched to a gene: 2. CDR3 size: 14 residues. For the CDR3, the DNA is TGCGCCAGCAGCCCGGGACTAGCGTCAGATACGCAGTATTTT. This encodes CASSPGLASDTQYF.

The chain links TRBV29-1 to TRBJ1-3, with D possibly being TRBD1 (5 bases). CDR1 is SQVTM, CDR2 ANQGSEA, per germline. The CDR3 runs 13 residues. V dropped 2 bases and J dropped 2 bases, with 7 bases sitting between them. CDR3 nucleotide sequence: TGCAGCGTTGAATTAGGGGCTGGAAACACCATATATTTT. Translation: CSVELGAGNTIYF.

The chain recombines TRBV6-1 with TRBJ2-2; 8 nucleotides line up with TRBD1. V dropped 4 bases and J dropped 1; count of bases not matched to a gene: 5. The CDR3 is 16 residues long. The germline V gene encodes CDR1 MNHNS and CDR2 SASEGT. The CDR3, as DNA: TGTGCCAGCAGTGGCAGGGGGCCACTGAACACCGGGGAGCTGTTTTTT. This codes for CASSGRGPLNTGELFF.